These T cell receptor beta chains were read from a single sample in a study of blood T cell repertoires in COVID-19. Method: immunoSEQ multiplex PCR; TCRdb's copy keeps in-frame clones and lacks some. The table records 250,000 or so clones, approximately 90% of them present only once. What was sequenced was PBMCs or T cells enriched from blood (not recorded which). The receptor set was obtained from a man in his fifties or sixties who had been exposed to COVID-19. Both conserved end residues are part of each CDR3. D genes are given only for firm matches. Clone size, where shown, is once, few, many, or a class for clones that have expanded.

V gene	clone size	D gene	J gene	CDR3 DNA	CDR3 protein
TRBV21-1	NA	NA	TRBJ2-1	TGTGCCACCAATGGCCTAGCACCCAGCTCCTACAATGAGCAGTTCTTC	CATNGLAPSSYNEQFF
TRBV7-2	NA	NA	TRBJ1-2	TGTGCCAGCAGCTTAGAAGGCGGCCTGACTAACTATGGCTACACCTTC	CASSLEGGLTNYGYTF
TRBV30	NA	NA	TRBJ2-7	TGTGCCTGGGAGAAACGGGGGACAGTTGACTACGAGCAGTACTTC	CAWEKRGTVDYEQYF
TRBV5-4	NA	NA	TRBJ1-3	TGTGCCAGCAGCTTGGCAGGGATCTCTGGAAACACCATATATTTT	CASSLAGISGNTIYF
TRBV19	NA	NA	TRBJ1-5	TGTGCCAGTAAGGCGGATGGCAATCAGCCCCAGCATTTT	CASKADGNQPQHF
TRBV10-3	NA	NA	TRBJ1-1	TGTGCCATCAAAGGGACAAGAGAAAACACTGAAGCTTTCTTT	CAIKGTRENTEAFF
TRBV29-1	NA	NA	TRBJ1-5	TGCAGCGTTGCAGGCGATAGCAATCAGCCCCAGCATTTT	CSVAGDSNQPQHF
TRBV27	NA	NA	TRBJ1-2	TGTGCCAGCAGTTTATCTGTAGGAGCGGGAGACCATGGCTACACCTTC	CASSLSVGAGDHGYTF
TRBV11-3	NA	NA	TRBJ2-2	TGTGCCAGCAGCTCCGGACACATGAACACCGGGGAGCTGTTTTTT	CASSSGHMNTGELFF
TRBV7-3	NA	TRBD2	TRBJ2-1	TGTGCCAGCAGCCTAAGCGGGAGCTCCTACAATGAGCAGTTCTTC	CASSLSGSSYNEQFF
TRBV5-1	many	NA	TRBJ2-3	TGCGCCAGCAGCTTGTGGCTCACAGATACGCAGTATTTT	CASSLWLTDTQYF
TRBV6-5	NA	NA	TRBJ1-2	TGTGCCAGCAGTCTATTTCAGGGATCCTATGGCTACACCTTC	CASSLFQGSYGYTF
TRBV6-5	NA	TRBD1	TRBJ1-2	TGTGCCAGCAGTTACTCGGGACAGGCTACCTATGGCTACACCTTC	CASSYSGQATYGYTF
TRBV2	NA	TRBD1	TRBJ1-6	TGTGCCAGCAAAGAGAATAGGGGGCGCGGTTCACCCCTCCACTTT	CASKENRGRGSPLHF
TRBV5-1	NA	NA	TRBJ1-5	TGCGCCAGCAGCTTGGAGGGGCTCAATTATCAGCCCCAGCATTTT	CASSLEGLNYQPQHF
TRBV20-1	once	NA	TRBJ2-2	TGCAGTGCTAGTCCCAGGGTCGGCACCGGGGAGCTGTTTTTT	CSASPRVGTGELFF
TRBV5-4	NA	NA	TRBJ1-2	TGTGCCAGCAGCTTGAAGGCAGAGGGTGGCTACACCTTC	CASSLKAEGGYTF
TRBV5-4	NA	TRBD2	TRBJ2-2	TGTGCCAGCAGCGAGAGCGGGAGGGTGGACACCGGGGAGCTGTTTTTT	CASSESGRVDTGELFF
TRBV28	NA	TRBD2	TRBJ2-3	TGTGCCAGCAGTTTGGGTACTAGCGGGGCCGCAGATACGCAGTATTTT	CASSLGTSGAADTQYF
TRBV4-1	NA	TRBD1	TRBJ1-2	TGCGCCAGCAGCCAAGATATAACAGGGGATGGCTACACCTTC	CASSQDITGDGYTF
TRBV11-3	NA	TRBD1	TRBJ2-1	TGTGCCAGCAGCTTAGATTGGGGACAGGGAACTGAGCAGTTCTTC	CASSLDWGQGTEQFF
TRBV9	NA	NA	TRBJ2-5	TGTGCCAGCAGCGCCCCTAGTAGTCAAGAGACCCAGTACTTC	CASSAPSSQETQYF
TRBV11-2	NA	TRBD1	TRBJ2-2	TGTGCCAGCAGCTTAAGAGACAGGGACGCCGGGGAGCTGTTTTTT	CASSLRDRDAGELFF
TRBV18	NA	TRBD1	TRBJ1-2	TGTGCCAGCTCACGGGACAGGGTGGATGGCTACACCTTC	CASSRDRVDGYTF
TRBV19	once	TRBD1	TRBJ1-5	TGTGCCAGTAGTAGGACAGGACATCGAGGCAATCAGCCCCAGCATTTT	CASSRTGHRGNQPQHF
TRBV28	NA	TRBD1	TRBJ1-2	TGTGCCAGCAGTCCAGCGGGACAGGGGGCGAACTATGGCTACACCTTC	CASSPAGQGANYGYTF
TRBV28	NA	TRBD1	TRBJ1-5	TGTGCCAGCAGTACGGGTGACAGGGGGGTTAGCAATCAGCCCCAGCATTTT	CASSTGDRGVSNQPQHF
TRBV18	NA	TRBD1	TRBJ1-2	TGTGCCAGCTCACCCTCAGGGGGCTCGGATGGCTACACCTTC	CASSPSGGSDGYTF
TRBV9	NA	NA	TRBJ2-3	TGTGCCAGCAGCGTGGTAGCGGGCACAGATACGCAGTATTTT	CASSVVAGTDTQYF
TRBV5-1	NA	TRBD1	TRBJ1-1	TGCGCCAGCAGCTTGGTAGGGACAGGGGTTTACACTGAAGCTTTCTTT	CASSLVGTGVYTEAFF
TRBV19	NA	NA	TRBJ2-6	TGTGCCAGTACTGCGCGACAGCTTAGATCTGGGGCCAACGTCCTGACTTTC	CASTARQLRSGANVLTF
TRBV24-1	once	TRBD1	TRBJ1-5	TGTGCCACCATAGGAACAGGGGGCAATCAGCCCCAGCATTTT	CATIGTGGNQPQHF
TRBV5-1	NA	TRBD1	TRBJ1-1	TGCGCCAGCAGCTCAAGGGACAGCATTAACACTGAAGCTTTCTTT	CASSSRDSINTEAFF
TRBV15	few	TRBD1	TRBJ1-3	TGTGCCACTCAACAGGGGAGCTCTGGAAACACCATATATTTT	CATQQGSSGNTIYF
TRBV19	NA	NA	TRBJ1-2	TGTGCCAGTAGTATCTTCTCCGAGGATGGCTACACCTTC	CASSIFSEDGYTF
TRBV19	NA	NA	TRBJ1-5	TGTGCCAGTACTCAGAGAGGAGCTCAGCCCCAGCATTTT	CASTQRGAQPQHF
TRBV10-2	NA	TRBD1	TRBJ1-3	TGCGCCAGCAGAGGACAGGAAACTGGAAACACCATATATTTT	CASRGQETGNTIYF
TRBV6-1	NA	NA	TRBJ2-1	TGTGCCAGCAGTGAAGTCGGCGTTCTAGGCTTTCGGGATGAGCAGTTCTTC	CASSEVGVLGFRDEQFF
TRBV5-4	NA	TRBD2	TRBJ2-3	TGTGCCAGCAGCTTGGGTGTTAGCGGGAGGGCAAGCACAGATACGCAGTATTTT	CASSLGVSGRASTDTQYF
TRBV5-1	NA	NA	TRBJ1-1	TGCGCCAGCAGCCCGGGTCGGTGGGACACTGAAGCTTTCTTT	CASSPGRWDTEAFF